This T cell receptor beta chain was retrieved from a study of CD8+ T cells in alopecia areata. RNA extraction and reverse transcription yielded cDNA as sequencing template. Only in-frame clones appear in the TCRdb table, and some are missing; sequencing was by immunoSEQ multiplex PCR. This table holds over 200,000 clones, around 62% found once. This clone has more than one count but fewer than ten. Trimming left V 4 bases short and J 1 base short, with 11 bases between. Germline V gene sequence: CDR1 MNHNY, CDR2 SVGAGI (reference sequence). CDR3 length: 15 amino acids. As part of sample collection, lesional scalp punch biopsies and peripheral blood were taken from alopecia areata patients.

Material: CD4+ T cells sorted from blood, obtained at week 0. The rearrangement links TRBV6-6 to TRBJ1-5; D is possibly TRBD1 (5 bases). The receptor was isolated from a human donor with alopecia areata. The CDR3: CASSLGVGSNQPQHF. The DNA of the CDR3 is TGTGCCAGCAGTTTGGGGGTCGGGAGCAATCAGCCCCAGCATTTT.